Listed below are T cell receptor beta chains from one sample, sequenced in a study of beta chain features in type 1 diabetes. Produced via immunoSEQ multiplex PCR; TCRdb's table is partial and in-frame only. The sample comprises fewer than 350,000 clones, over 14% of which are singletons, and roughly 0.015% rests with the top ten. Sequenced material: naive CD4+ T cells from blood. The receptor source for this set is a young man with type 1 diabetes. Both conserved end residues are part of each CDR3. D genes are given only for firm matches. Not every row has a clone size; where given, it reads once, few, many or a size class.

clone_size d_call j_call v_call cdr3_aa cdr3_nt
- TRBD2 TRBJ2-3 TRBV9 CASGPIAGGRPPQYF TGTGCCAGCGGACCAATAGCGGGGGGGCGACCCCCGCAGTATTTT
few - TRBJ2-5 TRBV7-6 CASSSQGGVTQYF TGTGCCAGCAGCTCCCAGGGTGGGGTAACCCAGTACTTC
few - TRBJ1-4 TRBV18 CASSTTGVNEKLFF TGTGCCAGCTCGACAACAGGAGTCAATGAAAAACTGTTTTTT
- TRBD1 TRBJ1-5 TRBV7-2 CASSLVYWDRNQPQHF TGTGCCAGCAGCTTAGTCTACTGGGACAGGAATCAGCCCCAGCATTTT
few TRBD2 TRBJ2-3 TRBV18 CASSPRAGTSGTDTQYF TGTGCCAGCTCACCACGGGCCGGGACTAGCGGGACAGATACGCAGTATTTT
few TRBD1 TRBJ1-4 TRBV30 CAWSRDRRNEKLFF TGTGCCTGGAGTCGGGACAGGAGAAATGAAAAACTGTTTTTT
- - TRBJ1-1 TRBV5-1 CASSSLGRESTEAFF TGCGCCAGCAGCTCTCTCGGTCGGGAGAGCACTGAAGCTTTCTTT
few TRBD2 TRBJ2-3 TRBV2 CASSWTSGGTDTQYF TGTGCCAGCAGTTGGACTAGCGGGGGCACAGATACGCAGTATTTT
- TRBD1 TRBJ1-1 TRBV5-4 CASSMDRGLTEAFF TGTGCCAGCAGCATGGACAGGGGCTTGACTGAAGCTTTCTTT
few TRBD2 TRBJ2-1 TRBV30 CAWSLGGGSYNEQFF TGTGCCTGGAGTTTGGGCGGGGGGTCCTACAATGAGCAGTTCTTC
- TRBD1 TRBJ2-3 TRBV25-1 CASSEWTGGTADTQYF TGTGCCAGCAGTGAGTGGACAGGGGGAACAGCAGATACGCAGTATTTT
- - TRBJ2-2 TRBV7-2 CASSLRQANTGELFF TGTGCCAGCAGCTTAAGACAGGCGAACACCGGGGAGCTGTTTTTT
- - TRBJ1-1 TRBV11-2 CASSPRGMNTEAFF TGTGCCAGCAGCCCAAGGGGGATGAACACTGAAGCTTTCTTT
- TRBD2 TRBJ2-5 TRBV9 CASSAPGGTSGGPVETQYF TGTGCCAGCAGCGCCCCCGGTGGGACTAGCGGGGGCCCCGTTGAGACCCAGTACTTC